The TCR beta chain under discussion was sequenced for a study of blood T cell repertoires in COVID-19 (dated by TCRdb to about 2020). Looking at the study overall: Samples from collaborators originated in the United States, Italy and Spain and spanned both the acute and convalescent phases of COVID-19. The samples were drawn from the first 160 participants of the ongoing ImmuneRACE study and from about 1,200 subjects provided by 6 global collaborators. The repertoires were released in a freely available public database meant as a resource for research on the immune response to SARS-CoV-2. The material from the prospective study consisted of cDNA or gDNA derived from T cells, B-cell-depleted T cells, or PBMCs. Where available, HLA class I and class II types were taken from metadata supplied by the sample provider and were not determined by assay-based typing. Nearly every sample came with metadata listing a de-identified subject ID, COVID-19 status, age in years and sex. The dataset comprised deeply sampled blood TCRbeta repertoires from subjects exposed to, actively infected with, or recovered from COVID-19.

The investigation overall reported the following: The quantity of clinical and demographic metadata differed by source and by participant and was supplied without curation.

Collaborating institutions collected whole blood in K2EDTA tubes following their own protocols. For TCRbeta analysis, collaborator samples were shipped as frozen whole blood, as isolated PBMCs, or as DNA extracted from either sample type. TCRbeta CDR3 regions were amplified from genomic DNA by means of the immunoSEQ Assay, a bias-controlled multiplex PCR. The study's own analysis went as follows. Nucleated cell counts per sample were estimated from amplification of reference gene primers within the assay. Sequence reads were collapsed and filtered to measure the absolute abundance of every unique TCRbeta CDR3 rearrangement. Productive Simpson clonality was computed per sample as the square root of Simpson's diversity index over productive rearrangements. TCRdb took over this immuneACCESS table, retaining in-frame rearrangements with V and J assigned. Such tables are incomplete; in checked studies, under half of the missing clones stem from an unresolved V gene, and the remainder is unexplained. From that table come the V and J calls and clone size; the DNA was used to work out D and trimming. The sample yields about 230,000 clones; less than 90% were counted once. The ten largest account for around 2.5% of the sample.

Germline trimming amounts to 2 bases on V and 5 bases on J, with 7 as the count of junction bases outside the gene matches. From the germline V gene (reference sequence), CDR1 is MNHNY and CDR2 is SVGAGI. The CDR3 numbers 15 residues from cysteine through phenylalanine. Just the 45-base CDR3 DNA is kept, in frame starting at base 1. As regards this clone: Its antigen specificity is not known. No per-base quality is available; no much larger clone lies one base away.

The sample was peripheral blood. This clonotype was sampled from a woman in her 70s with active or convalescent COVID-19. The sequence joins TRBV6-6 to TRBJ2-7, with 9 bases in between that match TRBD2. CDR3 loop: CASSYRTSGLDEQYF. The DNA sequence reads TGTGCCAGCAGTTACAGAACTAGCGGGCTGGACGAGCAGTACTTC.